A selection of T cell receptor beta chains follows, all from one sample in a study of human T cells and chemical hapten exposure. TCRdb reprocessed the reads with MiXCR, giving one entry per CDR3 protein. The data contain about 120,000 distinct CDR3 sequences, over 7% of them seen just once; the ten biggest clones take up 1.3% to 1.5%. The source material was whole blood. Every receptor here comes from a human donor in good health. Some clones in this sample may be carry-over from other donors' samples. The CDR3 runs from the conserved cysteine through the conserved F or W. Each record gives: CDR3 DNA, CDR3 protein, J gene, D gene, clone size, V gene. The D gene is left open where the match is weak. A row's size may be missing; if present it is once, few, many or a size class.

TGTGCCAGCAGTTTATCGTCGATTGGGGGATACGAGCAGTACTTC,CASSLSSIGGYEQYF,TRBJ2-7,.,few,TRBV27
TGTGCCAGCAGTCCCGACAGGACTAACTATGGCTACACCTTC,CASSPDRTNYGYTF,TRBJ1-2,.,many,TRBV7-2
TGTGCCAGCAGCTTAGACAGGGGGCGCGAGCAGTACTTC,CASSLDRGREQYF,TRBJ2-7,TRBD1,.,TRBV7-9
TGTGCCAGCAGTTTTAGCGGGAGTCTCACCGGGGAGCTGTTTTTT,CASSFSGSLTGELFF,TRBJ2-2,TRBD2,.,TRBV12-3/TRBV12-4
TGCGCCAGCAGCCTGGGGACTAGCGGTGACACAGATACGCAGTATTTT,CASSLGTSGDTDTQYF,TRBJ2-3,TRBD2,many,TRBV5-1
TGTGCCAGCAGTTACTCGACGGACGGGCCCTACGAGCAGTACTTC,CASSYSTDGPYEQYF,TRBJ2-7,.,few,TRBV6-6
TGTGCCAGCAGCTTTCCCCCTACCGCAGCCGAGACCCAGTACTTC,CASSFPPTAAETQYF,TRBJ2-5,.,few,TRBV11-2
TGCAGCGTTGAAGCGACGGCGAACACCGGGGAGCTGTTTTTT,CSVEATANTGELFF,TRBJ2-2,.,.,TRBV29-1
TGTGCCAGCAGCGTAGGAGGAGGAGTCCCGTACAATGAGCAGTTCTTC,CASSVGGGVPYNEQFF,TRBJ2-1,.,many,TRBV9
TGTGCCAGCAGCTTAGGACAGGTCTCCTACAATGAGCAGTTCTTC,CASSLGQVSYNEQFF,TRBJ2-1,.,few,TRBV7-2
TGTGCCAGCAGCTTAGTCAGGGTCGGGTATGGCTACACCTTC,CASSLVRVGYGYTF,TRBJ1-2,.,.,TRBV7-2
TGCGCCAGCAGCCACAGGGAGGGAGGGGACGAGCAGTACTTC,CASSHREGGDEQYF,TRBJ2-7,TRBD2,.,TRBV4-1
TGTGCCAGCAGCCGAACCCCCGGGACAGTGGGCACTGAAGCTTTCTTT,CASSRTPGTVGTEAFF,TRBJ1-1,TRBD1,many,TRBV4-2
TGTGCCAGCAGTTCCAGGGAATACAATGAGCAGTTCTTC,CASSSREYNEQFF,TRBJ2-1,.,.,TRBV6-1
TGTGCCAGCTCACCCGCCGGGCTCCGCACAGATACGCAGTATTTT,CASSPAGLRTDTQYF,TRBJ2-3,.,few,TRBV18
TGTGCCAGCAGTGACCTGGACAGGGGGCCTGAAAAACTGTTTTTT,CASSDLDRGPEKLFF,TRBJ1-4,TRBD1,many,TRBV25-1
TGTGCCATCAGTGAGTCTCTAGCGGGAGGCGATACGCAGTATTTT,CAISESLAGGDTQYF,TRBJ2-3,TRBD2,many,TRBV10-3
TGTGCCAGCAGCTTAGCCGCAGGGGGCACAAACGCCTACGAGCAGTACTTC,CASSLAAGGTNAYEQYF,TRBJ2-7,TRBD1,few,TRBV7-8
TGTGCCAGCGGGTTGACAGGGGAGGCTGGAGAAGAGACCCAGTACTTC,CASGLTGEAGEETQYF,TRBJ2-5,TRBD1,.,TRBV7-2
TGTGCCAGCAGCGTAGCGACAGAGTACTCCTATAATTCACCCCTCCACTTT,CASSVATEYSYNSPLHF,TRBJ1-6,.,few,TRBV9
TGTGCCAGCAGCATCCTGGTCCCCGATACGCAGTATTTT,CASSILVPDTQYF,TRBJ2-3,.,.,TRBV7-2
TGTGCCAGCAGCCCCCCCAGCGGGTCGGTCTACAAGCAGTACTTC,CASSPPSGSVYKQYF,TRBJ2-7,.,once,TRBV3-1
TGCGCCAGCAGCTTGAGAAGCGGGAGGTGGACAGATACGCAGTATTTT,CASSLRSGRWTDTQYF,TRBJ2-3,TRBD2,many,TRBV5-1
TGTGCCAGCAGCTTAACGGGGACAGCGGGAGGCTCCGAAGCTTTCTTT,CASSLTGTAGGSEAFF,TRBJ1-1,TRBD1,many,TRBV7-3
TGTGCCAGCAACAGTGGCGGGGAGCTGTTTTTT,CASNSGGELFF,TRBJ2-2,.,many,TRBV7-2
TGTGCCAGCAGAAATACAGGGACGAATTCACCCCTCCACTTT,CASRNTGTNSPLHF,TRBJ1-6,.,few,TRBV7-9
TGTGCCAGCAGCTTGGCCTTGGACAGGGCCCAAGAGACCCAGTACTTC,CASSLALDRAQETQYF,TRBJ2-5,TRBD1,many,TRBV5-4
TGTGCCAGCAGTGGGTTGACAGGAGCGGGCAATCAGCCCCAGCATTTT,CASSGLTGAGNQPQHF,TRBJ1-5,.,many,TRBV6-1
TGTGCCAGCAGCTTGCAGGGGGACCAAAATCAGCCCCAGCATTTT,CASSLQGDQNQPQHF,TRBJ1-5,TRBD1,many,TRBV5-6
TGTGCTAGTGGTTTGGTAATCAGCTCTGGGGCCAACGTCCTGACTTTC,CASGLVISSGANVLTF,TRBJ2-6,.,few,TRBV12-5
TGTGCCAGCAGTTTCACCCAGCTCAGCTCCTACGAGCAGTACTTC,CASSFTQLSSYEQYF,TRBJ2-7,.,.,TRBV12-3/TRBV12-4
TGCAGCGTTGGCTTAGCGGGGGGGCACGGGAATGAGCAGTTCTTC,CSVGLAGGHGNEQFF,TRBJ2-1,TRBD2,.,TRBV29-1
TGTGCCAGCAGCGAGGGGGACGGCACTGAAGCTTTCTTT,CASSEGDGTEAFF,TRBJ1-1,.,many,TRBV5-5
TGTGCCAGCAGCTTAGGTTCACCACCCCTCCACTTT,CASSLGSPPLHF,TRBJ1-6,.,few,TRBV7-9
TGTGCCAGTAGTATGATGGAGACCAATCAGCCCCAGCATTTT,CASSMMETNQPQHF,TRBJ1-5,.,many,TRBV19
TGTGCCAGCTCACCACCGGGCGGGGGCAAGGATGAGCAGTTCTTC,CASSPPGGGKDEQFF,TRBJ2-1,.,.,TRBV18
TGTGCCAGCAGCGCCGGGGACCTCTATGGCTACACCTTC,CASSAGDLYGYTF,TRBJ1-2,.,many,TRBV7-9
TGCAGTGCTATCTATGACAGGAACACTGAAGCTTTCTTT,CSAIYDRNTEAFF,TRBJ1-1,.,few,TRBV20-1
TGCGCCAGCAGCGAGAGGGACATTCCCGGGACTAGCGGGACCTACAATGAGCAGTTCTTC,CASSERDIPGTSGTYNEQFF,TRBJ2-1,TRBD2,.,TRBV5-1
TGTGCCAGCAGCTTGGGGGGACTTTACAATGAGCAGTTCTTC,CASSLGGLYNEQFF,TRBJ2-1,.,many,TRBV5-6
TGTGCCAGCAGCTTGACAGGGAGGACCTACGAGCAGTACTTC,CASSLTGRTYEQYF,TRBJ2-7,.,.,TRBV7-9
TGTGCCAGCAGTTTATCGCGACTTACTGAAGCTTTCTTT,CASSLSRLTEAFF,TRBJ1-1,.,.,TRBV27
TGTGCCAGCCAATCAGGGGTCGGTGGCTACACCTTC,CASQSGVGGYTF,TRBJ1-2,.,few,TRBV25-1
TGTGCCAGCAGCCTCACGGGAGGGGCAGATTCACCCCTCCACTTT,CASSLTGGADSPLHF,TRBJ1-6,.,.,TRBV7-9
TGTGCCAGCAGCGTGGGACATATGAACACTGAAGCTTTCTTT,CASSVGHMNTEAFF,TRBJ1-1,.,many,TRBV11-2
TGTGCCAGCAGCTTATCGTCCGCAGGGAAACACTACGAGCAGTACTTC,CASSLSSAGKHYEQYF,TRBJ2-7,.,.,TRBV7-2
TGTGCCATCAGTGAATTCGCCAGGGGACCTAATGAAAAACTGTTTTTT,CAISEFARGPNEKLFF,TRBJ1-4,.,many,TRBV10-3
TGCAGCGTTAGGGAGGGCGATACGCAGTATTTT,CSVREGDTQYF,TRBJ2-3,TRBD2,many,TRBV29-1